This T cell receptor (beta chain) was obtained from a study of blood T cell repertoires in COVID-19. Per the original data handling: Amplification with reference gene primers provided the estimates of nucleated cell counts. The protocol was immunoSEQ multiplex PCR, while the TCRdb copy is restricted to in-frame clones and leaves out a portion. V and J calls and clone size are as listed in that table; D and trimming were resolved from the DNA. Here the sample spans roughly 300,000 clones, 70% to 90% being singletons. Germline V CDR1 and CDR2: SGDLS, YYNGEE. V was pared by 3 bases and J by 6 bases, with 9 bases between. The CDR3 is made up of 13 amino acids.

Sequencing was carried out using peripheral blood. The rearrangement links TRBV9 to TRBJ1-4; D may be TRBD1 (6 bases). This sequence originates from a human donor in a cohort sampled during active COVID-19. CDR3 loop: CASSGPGDEKLFF. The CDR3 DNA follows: TGTGCCAGCAGCGGCCCAGGGGATGAAAAACTGTTTTTT.